This T cell receptor beta chain was found in a study of blood T cell repertoires in COVID-19. Turning to the study itself: COVID-19 samples from acute and convalescent phases originated in the United States, Italy and Spain.

Authors' analysis steps: It was from reference gene primer amplification that nucleated cell counts were estimated. Repertoires were generated with immunoSEQ multiplex PCR, while TCRdb's copy carries only in-frame clones and drops some. The V and J calls and clone size come from that table; D and trimming were worked out from the DNA. The sample contains 140,000 to 150,000 clones, about four fifths of which appear only once. The sequenced sample consisted of peripheral blood. The sequence derives from a human donor in a cohort sampled during active COVID-19.

The CDR3 loop is CASSLGTEIKPQHF. The CDR3 region has the DNA TGTGCCAGCAGCTTGGGGACAGAGATCAAACCCCAGCATTTT. The chain recombines TRBV7-2 with TRBJ1-5, with TRBD1 identical over 7 bases. Germline CDR1 SGHTA, CDR2 FQGNSA. CDR3 length equals 14 residues. V lost 3 bases to trimming and J lost 10 bases; unmatched junction nucleotides: 9.